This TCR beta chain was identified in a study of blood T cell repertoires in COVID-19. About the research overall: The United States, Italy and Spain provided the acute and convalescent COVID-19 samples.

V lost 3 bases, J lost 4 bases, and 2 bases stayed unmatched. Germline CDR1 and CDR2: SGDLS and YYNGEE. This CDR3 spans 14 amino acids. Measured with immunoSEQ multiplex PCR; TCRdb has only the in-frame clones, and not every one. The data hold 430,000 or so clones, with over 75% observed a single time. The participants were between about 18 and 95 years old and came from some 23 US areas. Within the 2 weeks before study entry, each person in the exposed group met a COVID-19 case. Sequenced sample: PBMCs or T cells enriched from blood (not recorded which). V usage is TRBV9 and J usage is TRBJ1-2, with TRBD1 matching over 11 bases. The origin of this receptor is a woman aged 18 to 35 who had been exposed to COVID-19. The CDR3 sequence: CASSGGQGAYGYTF. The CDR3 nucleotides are TGTGCCAGCAGCGGCGGACAGGGGGCCTATGGCTACACCTTC. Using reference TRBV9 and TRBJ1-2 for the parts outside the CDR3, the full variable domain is DSGVTQTPKHLITATGQRVTLRCSPRSGDLSVYWYQQSLDQGLQFLIQYYNGEERAKGNILERFSAQQFPDLHSELNLSSLELGDSALYFCASSGGQGAYGYTFGSGTRLTVV.